One and the same sample provided the 7 T cell receptor beta chains below, sequenced in a study of shared clonotypes between healthy human individuals. TCRdb's table, derived via immunoSEQ multiplex PCR, lists solely in-frame clones and lacks some. The profile shows 2,500,000 or so clones, approximately 94% of them singletons. The sequencing sample was made of naive CD4+ T cells sorted from blood. Subset denoted: CD45RA+ positively selected. The receptor source for this set is a young man in good health.

V usage is TRBV6-5 and J usage is TRBJ2-5; tentatively, D is TRBD2 (6 bases). V lost 5 bases to trimming and J lost 4 bases, with 11 bases between them. CDR1 and CDR2 from the germline V gene are MNHEY and SVGAGI. The CDR3 covers 13 residues. CDR3 DNA: TGTGCCAGCAGTAGGACTACACGAGAGACCCAGTACTTC. Its translation is CASSRTTRETQYF.

The chain employs TRBV6-6 and TRBJ1-3; possibly TRBD1 for D (6 bases). The ends were cut back, 7 bases at V and 4 bases at J, with 11 bases in the middle. Germline-derived CDR1 and CDR2 are MNHNY and SVGAGI (reference sequence). The CDR3 covers 13 residues. The CDR3 sequence is CASTGDIGNTIYF. The CDR3 DNA reads TGTGCCAGCACCGGGGACATAGGAAACACCATATATTTT.

This chain links TRBV30 with TRBJ2-7, with 13 bases lining up with TRBD2. The length of the CDR3 is 19 residues. Germline V gene data show CDR1 as GTSNPN and CDR2 as SVGIG (reference sequence). The J segment lost 0 bases and the V segment lost 4 bases, leaving 15 bases of the junction unmatched. The CDR3 region has the DNA TGTGCCTGGAACGCACCCCGGGGACTAGCGGGACTTCGCTCCTACGAGCAGTACTTC. Amino acids: CAWNAPRGLAGLRSYEQYF.

This chain joins TRBV28 and TRBJ2-5, with TRBD2 matching over 9 bases. Unmatched junction bases numbered 5, after V lost 3 bases and J lost 3 bases. CDR1 MDHEN and CDR2 SYDVKM come from the germline V gene. The CDR3 runs to 15 residues. The CDR3 region has the DNA TGTGCCAGCAGTTTCGGGCCTAGCGGGAAAGAGACCCAGTACTTC. As protein: CASSFGPSGKETQYF.

The chain's CDR3 is CASSIIPPQGGELFF. The CDR3, as DNA: TGTGCCAGCAGTATTATCCCCCCACAGGGCGGGGAGCTGTTTTTT. This rearrangement joins TRBV28 to TRBJ2-2; D perhaps matches TRBD1 (6 bases). Looked up from germline, CDR1 is MDHEN and CDR2 is SYDVKM. V was pared by 5 bases and J by 7 bases, with 17 bases between. The CDR3 has 15 amino acids.

J is TRBJ2-7 and V is TRBV28; D is perhaps TRBD1 (6 bases). The V gene's germline CDR1 is MDHEN and CDR2 SYDVKM. The CDR3 loop spans 18 amino acids. V lost 7 bases and J 0 bases, leaving 25 bases between the germline ends. In DNA, the CDR3 is TGTGCCAGCAAGGATTGGTCAGGGGTTCTCACGATCTCCTACGAGCAGTACTTC. Protein: CASKDWSGVLTISYEQYF. Drawing the rest from reference TRBV28 and TRBJ2-7, the complete variable domain is DVKVTQSSRYLVKRTGEKVFLECVQDMDHENMFWYRQDPGLGLRLIYFSYDVKMKEKGDIPEGYSVSREKKERFSLILESASTNQTSMYLCASKDWSGVLTISYEQYFGPGTRLTVT.

This clone was recorded a few times. The sample contains more than one DNA sequence encoding this CDR3. The V gene is TRBV29-1, the J gene TRBJ1-2; tentative D call: TRBD1 (5 bases). Germline V CDR1 and CDR2: SQVTM, ANQGSEA. The CDR3 spans 13 residues. V lost 6 bases to trimming and J lost 0 bases, with 11 bases between them. CDR3: CSVGQGSNYGYTF. The CDR3 bases are TGCAGCGTGGGTCAGGGATCTAACTATGGCTACACCTTC.